Included here is one T cell receptor beta chain sequence, with context. Its specificity is not known. Germline CDR1 is SGHDN and CDR2 is FVKESK. This CDR3 is built from 17 residues. The trim removed 1 base at V and 2 bases at J, leaving 6 bases unmatched. The sample is drawn from a study of cytomegalovirus exposure and HLA in healthy donors. Study results and caveats: Among the most significant clusters, several appeared linked to common viral pathogens in a later analysis.

The PCR employed 60 Vbeta primers together with 13 Jbeta primers. The assay was immunoSEQ multiplex PCR, and TCRdb's table has in-frame clones only and misses some. The profile shows 150,000 to 180,000 clones, 70% to 90% of them singletons. Source material: PBMCs. The V call is TRBV14, the J call TRBJ2-3, with 10 positions matching TRBD2. The clonotype was recovered from a woman aged 18-29 years in good health and CMV-seronegative. The CDR3 here is CASSQGRLAGYTDTQYF. CDR3 nucleotide sequence: TGTGCCAGCAGCCAAGGGAGACTAGCGGGCTACACAGATACGCAGTATTTT.